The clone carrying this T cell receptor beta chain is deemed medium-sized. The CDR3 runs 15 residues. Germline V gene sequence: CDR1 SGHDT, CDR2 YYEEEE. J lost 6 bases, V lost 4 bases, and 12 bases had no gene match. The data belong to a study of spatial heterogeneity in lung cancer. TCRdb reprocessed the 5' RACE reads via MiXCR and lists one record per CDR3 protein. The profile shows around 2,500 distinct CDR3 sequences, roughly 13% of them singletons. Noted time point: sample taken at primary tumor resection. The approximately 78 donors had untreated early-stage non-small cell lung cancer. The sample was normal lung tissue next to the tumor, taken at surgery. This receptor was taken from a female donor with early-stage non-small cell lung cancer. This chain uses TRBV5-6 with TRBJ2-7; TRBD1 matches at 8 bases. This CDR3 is CASSPPGQGTGEQYF. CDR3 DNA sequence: TGTGCCAGCAGCCCACCTGGACAGGGCACCGGCGAGCAGTACTTC.